This T cell receptor (beta chain) was sequenced during a study of tumor and adjacent non-tumor tissue in lung cancer. Three rounds of nested PCR, following a modified ARM-PCR protocol, produced the TCRbeta library. TCRdb fed the multiplex PCR reads into MiXCR, producing one record per CDR3 protein. The data contain about 70,000 distinct CDR3 sequences, around three quarters of them singletons. Germline CDR1 is GTSNPN and CDR2 is SVGIG (reference sequence). V shed 3 bases and J shed 6 bases, with 10 bases lying between them. CDR3 length equals 12 residues. This clonotype was seen only a few times. The target antigen is unknown. Study-level results: Compared with tumor, normal lung showed significantly lower TCR diversity. In normal lung, the top 100 clones were significantly more dominant than in tumor. Shorter survival was associated with higher TCR diversity in tumors.

RNA was extracted from bulk tissue without any cell sorting. Newly diagnosed lung cancer patients had thoracic surgery in China, August–late 2014, without prior chemotherapy. The gene calls are TRBV30 and TRBJ2-3; D gene ambiguous. This sequence originates from a man in his sixties with non-small cell lung cancer. Source material: lung tumor tissue. The CDR3 coding sequence is TGTGCCTGGAGCCTCCAGGAGGATACGCAGTATTTT. It is translated as CAWSLQEDTQYF.